Each of the 3 T cell receptor beta chains below was sequenced from the same sample in a study of PD-1 blockade in classical Hodgkin lymphoma. Sequencing was performed with immunoSEQ multiplex PCR; in TCRdb, only in-frame clones are kept and a portion is missing. The sample has about 20,000 clones, approximately 73% seen once. Every one of the patients relapsed after autologous stem cell transplantation (brentuximab vedotin exposure was variable). Source: peripheral blood mononuclear cells (PBMCs), taken before the second cycle of nivolumab. All receptors come from a human donor with classical Hodgkin lymphoma.

The chain uses TRBV7-7 and TRBJ2-1; weak D call: TRBD2 (6 bases). Trimming shortened V by 4 bases and J by 7 bases, and 20 bases separated the two germline ends. This CDR3 has 16 amino acids. The germline V gene has CDR1 SSHAT and CDR2 FNYEAQ (reference sequence). The CDR3 nucleotides are TGTGCCAGCAGCTGGAGGTATGCGGGGCCTGGGAATGAGCAGTTCTTC. As protein: CASSWRYAGPGNEQFF.

This clone was counted between two and nine times. This chain uses TRBV18 with TRBJ1-1; D unclear. The CDR3 runs to 12 residues. CDR1 and CDR2 (germline): KGHSH, LQKENI. The V and J ends lost 5 bases and 3 bases respectively, with 7 bases between them. CDR3 coding DNA: TGTGCCAGCTCATCGCTGGACACTGAAGCTTTCTTT. This sequence encodes CASSSLDTEAFF.

V gene TRBV29-1 combines with J gene TRBJ2-7; 11 bases are a match to TRBD2. The V and J ends lost 4 bases and 3 bases, in that order; junction bases with no gene match: 8. Germline values: CDR1 SQVTM, CDR2 ANQGSEA. The CDR3 is made up of 15 amino acids. CDR3 bases: TGCAGCGTTGCGCTAGCGGGAGGCTCGATCTACGAGCAGTACTTC. Protein: CSVALAGGSIYEQYF.